One and the same sample provided the 32 T cell receptor beta chains below, sequenced in a study of identical twins. TCRdb independently ran MiXCR on the 5' RACE reads; one entry per CDR3 protein. This table holds more than 600,000 distinct CDR3 sequences, 15% to 20% found once. The same data also went into a second study, on T cells expressing NK-cell markers.

The source material was PBMCs. These receptors all stem from a woman aged 18-29 years in good health.

This clonotype was seen a few times. The genes are TRBV12-3 or TRBV12-4 and TRBJ2-5; 9 nucleotides align to TRBD1. This CDR3 is built from 16 residues. Trimming removed 6 bases from V and 4 bases from J; junction bases left unmatched: 12. In nucleotides, the CDR3 is TGTGCCAGCAGACGATCCGGGACAGGGAGTCGAGAGACCCAGTACTTC. As protein: CASRRSGTGSRETQYF.

The chain combines TRBV7-6 with TRBJ2-5; D is unclear. CDR3 length: 16 residues. Germline values: CDR1 SGHVS, CDR2 FNYEAQ. V lost 1 base and J lost 1, with 13 bases in between. The CDR3 nucleotides are TGTGCCAGCAGCTTAGGAGGTAGAATACCCCAAGAGACCCAGTACTTC. Translating gives CASSLGGRIPQETQYF.

The rearrangement joins TRBV5-1 to TRBJ2-3; the match to TRBD2 covers 12 bases. After removal of 4 bases from V and 2 bases from J, the junction contained 14 bases not matched to a gene. The CDR3 is 19 amino acids. In germline, CDR1 is SGHRS, CDR2 YFSETQ. In DNA form, the CDR3 reads TGCGCCAGCAGCCGACAGGATTCTAGCGGGAGGGCCCTCACAGATACGCAGTATTTT. This encodes CASSRQDSSGRALTDTQYF.

The chain is built from TRBV7-7 and TRBJ2-7, with 8 bases identical to TRBD1. Germline-derived CDR1 and CDR2 are SSHAT and FNYEAQ (reference sequence). This CDR3 comprises 14 residues. The junction had 8 bases not matched to a gene; V was cut back by 4 bases and J by 6 bases. This CDR3 reads CASSSGTGASEQYF. As DNA, the CDR3 is TGTGCCAGCAGCTCCGGGACAGGTGCTAGCGAGCAGTACTTC. Together with reference TRBV7-7 and TRBJ2-7, the CDR3 gives the full variable domain: GAGVSQSPRYKVTKRGQDVTLRCDPISSHATLYWYQQALGQGPEFLTYFNYEAQPDKSGLPSDRFSAERPEGSISTLTIQRTEQRDSAMYRCASSSGTGASEQYFGPGTRLTVT.

The gene calls are TRBV6-2 or TRBV6-3 and TRBJ2-1; D unclear. Germline CDR1 reads MNHEY; CDR2 reads SVGEGT. The CDR3 is 13 residues long. The V end lost 0 bases, the J end lost 4 bases, and 4 bases lay between the germline ends. In nucleotides, the CDR3 is TGTGCCAGCAGTTACTCGTTATACAATGAGCAGTTCTTC. It is translated as CASSYSLYNEQFF.

V and J are TRBV7-3 and TRBJ2-1; tentatively, D is TRBD2 (5 bases). The length of the CDR3 is 16 residues. Looked up from germline, CDR1 is SGHTA and CDR2 is FQGTGA. Trimming left V 2 bases short and J 6 bases short, with 17 bases between. The CDR3 bases are TGTGCCAGCAGCTTATTAAGTGGAGGCCTGATCAATGAGCAGTTCTTC. Protein: CASSLLSGGLINEQFF.

The CDR3 sequence: CASSSKGPGDNSPLHF. The CDR3 DNA reads as TGTGCCAGCAGTTCCAAAGGTCCGGGGGATAATTCACCCCTCCACTTT. V and J are TRBV2 and TRBJ1-6; TRBD1 might be the D (5 bases). CDR1 is SNHLY, CDR2 FYNNEI, per germline. This CDR3 has 16 amino acids. V was shortened by 5 bases and J by 5 bases, with 16 bases between the two germline ends.

The sample holds a few counts of this clonotype. The V call is TRBV12-3 or TRBV12-4, the J call TRBJ1-2; D is ambiguous. The CDR3 spans 12 residues. Trimming removed 4 bases at V and 5 bases at J, with 8 bases between. The CDR3 DNA is TGTGCCAGCAGTTCGATGCTTTATGGCTACACCTTC. Translation gives CASSSMLYGYTF.

This clonotype has only a few counts. V gene TRBV12-3 or TRBV12-4 combines with J gene TRBJ2-5; D ambiguous. This CDR3 has 13 residues. V lost 7 bases and J 5 bases, leaving 14 bases between the germline ends. CDR3 sequence: CASTSAGFETQYF. CDR3 bases: TGTGCCAGCACCTCGGCCGGGTTCGAGACCCAGTACTTC.

This clonotype occurred a few times. The chain carries TRBV20-1 and TRBJ1-4; 8 bases fit TRBD1. In germline, CDR1 is DFQATT, CDR2 SNEGSKA (reference sequence). The CDR3 runs 13 residues. J was trimmed by 7 bases and V by 6 bases; bases with no gene match: 7. CDR3 in DNA: TGCAGTGCCAGGGACAGGCGGGGTGAAAAACTGTTTTTT. Amino acid sequence: CSARDRRGEKLFF.

This clonotype was seen a handful of times. The chain joins TRBV10-3 to TRBJ2-4; weak D call: TRBD1 (6 bases). Looked up from germline, CDR1 is ENHRY and CDR2 is SYGVKD. The CDR3 has 14 residues. V lost 3 bases to trimming and J lost 6 bases, with 12 bases between them. The CDR3 region is CAISDHQQGNIQYF. CDR3 DNA: TGTGCCATCAGTGACCACCAACAGGGAAACATTCAGTACTTC.

This clonotype has more than one count but fewer than ten. The chain has TRBV6-5 and TRBJ2-3, with 7 bases lining up with TRBD2. Germline CDR1 and CDR2: MNHEY and SVGAGI. The CDR3 is made up of 17 amino acids. J gave up 7 bases and V 0 bases, and 13 bases lay outside the gene matches. The CDR3 DNA reads TGTGCCAGCAGTTACTCGAGTCCGAGGAGCGGGGTGAATACGCAGTATTTT. It encodes CASSYSSPRSGVNTQYF.

This clonotype was seen a handful of times. This chain joins TRBV6-1 and TRBJ2-7; 7 bases are shared with TRBD2. The CDR3 runs to 14 residues. The junction had 11 bases not matched to a gene; V was cut back by 5 bases and J by 7 bases. The germline CDR1 and CDR2 sequences are MNHNS and SASEGT. The CDR3 is CASSPPSLGGEQYF. In DNA form, the CDR3 reads TGTGCCAGCAGTCCCCCCAGTCTGGGGGGGGAGCAGTACTTC.

V and J are TRBV20-1 and TRBJ2-4; 8 positions match TRBD2. Trimming at V came to 1 base and at J to 6 bases, leaving 5 bases not matched to a gene. Germline V gives CDR1 DFQATT, CDR2 SNEGSKA (reference sequence). The CDR3 has 14 residues. The CDR3 bases are TGCAGTGCTAGAGCGGGGGGGCCTGGAAACATTCAGTACTTC. Translated, it gives CSARAGGPGNIQYF.

V and J are TRBV10-3 and TRBJ1-3; D gene ambiguous. The CDR3 is 15 residues long. Germline CDR1 and CDR2: ENHRY and SYGVKD. Trimming pared 0 bases from V and 0 bases from J, leaving 6 bases between. CDR3 loop: CAISESVLSGNTIYF. In nucleotides, the CDR3 is TGTGCCATCAGTGAGTCGGTCCTCTCTGGAAACACCATATATTTT.

In this sample, this clonotype turned up a few times. The V gene is TRBV10-3, the J gene TRBJ2-1; D gene unclear. Looked up from germline, CDR1 is ENHRY and CDR2 is SYGVKD. There are 14 residues in the CDR3. Trimming shortened V by 0 bases and J by 6 bases, and 9 bases separated the two germline ends. The chain's CDR3 is CAISESVSGNEQFF. The CDR3 DNA reads as TGTGCCATCAGTGAGTCTGTGTCCGGCAATGAGCAGTTCTTC.

This clonotype was observed a few times. This sequence joins TRBV5-1 and TRBJ2-3; 8 nucleotides align to TRBD2. The CDR3 covers 18 residues. Trimming removed 0 bases from V and 4 bases from J; junction bases left unmatched: 13. The germline CDR1 and CDR2 sequences are SGHRS and YFSETQ. CDR3 in DNA: TGCGCCAGCAGCTTGGATGGCGGGAGGCATCAGTTGGCAGATACGCAGTATTTT. It encodes CASSLDGGRHQLADTQYF.

The chain employs TRBV5-1 and TRBJ2-3; 7 bases agree with TRBD2. The CDR3 spans 17 residues. Unmatched junction bases numbered 7, after V lost 0 bases and J lost 0 bases. The V gene's germline CDR1 is SGHRS and CDR2 YFSETQ. The CDR3 sequence: CASSLAVAGESTDTQYF. CDR3 DNA: TGCGCCAGCAGCTTGGCCGTGGCGGGGGAAAGCACAGATACGCAGTATTTT.

This clonotype came up a few times. The chain uses TRBV2 and TRBJ2-1; D is ambiguous. V dropped 7 bases and J dropped 7 bases, with 14 bases sitting between them. The CDR3 covers 13 residues. Germline V gene lookup returns CDR1 SNHLY and CDR2 FYNNEI. The CDR3: CASNIVLLNEQFF. DNA of the CDR3: TGTGCCAGCAACATAGTCTTGTTGAATGAGCAGTTCTTC.

The chain recombines TRBV27 with TRBJ2-1; D possibly matches TRBD1 or TRBD2 (6 bases each). The CDR3 totals 16 residues. Trimming stripped 5 bases from V and 1 base from J, with 15 bases between. Germline CDR1 is MNHEY and CDR2 is SMNVEV (reference sequence). In DNA form, the CDR3 reads TGTGCCAGCAGTATCAAAACAGGGACTTCCTACAATGAGCAGTTCTTC. Its translation is CASSIKTGTSYNEQFF.

This rearrangement joins TRBV5-1 to TRBJ2-1, with D possibly called TRBD1 or TRBD2 (5 bases each). Germline V gene data show CDR1 as SGHRS and CDR2 as YFSETQ. The V end was cut by 3 bases, the J end by 0 bases, with 13 bases between. CDR3 length: 16 residues. In DNA, the CDR3 is TGCGCCAGCAGCTGGGGGACGGTTAGCTCCTACAATGAGCAGTTCTTC. Translated, it gives CASSWGTVSSYNEQFF.

V is TRBV12-3 or TRBV12-4 and J is TRBJ2-5, with D possibly matching TRBD2 (5 bases). The length of the CDR3 is 13 residues. Trimming left V 11 bases short and J 5 bases short, with 18 bases between. The CDR3 coding sequence is TGTGCCCCGCCTGGCGGGTCCTCGGAGACCCAGTACTTC. It is translated as CAPPGGSSETQYF.

The chain carries TRBV9 and TRBJ1-2; D unclear. Per germline, CDR1 SGDLS and CDR2 YYNGEE. The CDR3 is 12 residues long. V was pared by 7 bases and J by 4 bases, with 11 bases between. The CDR3 DNA sequence: TGTGCCAGCGGTCGAGGGTCCTATGGCTACACCTTC. Translating it yields CASGRGSYGYTF.

The J gene is TRBJ2-4, the V gene TRBV7-8, with D perhaps matching TRBD1 (5 bases). Germline V gives CDR1 SGHVS, CDR2 FQNEAQ. Trimming cost V 4 bases and J 8 bases, with 15 bases left between them. This CDR3 has 14 amino acids. The CDR3 bases are TGTGCCAGCAGCTACCTAAGGGGTAGGGACATTCAGTACTTC. Translating it yields CASSYLRGRDIQYF.

This clonotype appeared a few times. J is TRBJ2-7 and V is TRBV24-1, with TRBD2 matching over 7 bases. Germline loops: CDR1 KGHDR, CDR2 SFDVKD. J was trimmed by 6 bases and V by 4 bases; bases with no gene match: 5. The CDR3 has 13 amino acids. The CDR3 spells CATSERAGSEQYF. DNA of the CDR3: TGTGCCACCAGTGAACGAGCGGGAAGCGAGCAGTACTTC.

The chain recombines TRBV25-1 with TRBJ2-1; no clear D gene. The CDR3 covers 13 residues. Germline V gene lookup returns CDR1 MGHDK and CDR2 SYGVNS. V lost 5 bases and J lost 10, with 15 bases in between. DNA for the CDR3: TGTGCCAGCAGTCCATTCAGCCAAGGGGAGCAGTTCTTC. Amino acid sequence: CASSPFSQGEQFF. Complete variable domain (other parts from reference TRBV25-1 and TRBJ2-1): EADIYQTPRYLVIGTGKKITLECSQTMGHDKMYWYQQDPGMELHLIHYSYGVNSTEKGDLSSESTVSRIRTEHFPLTLESARPSHTSQYLCASSPFSQGEQFFGPGTRLTVL.

This clonotype showed up just a few times. The V and J genes are TRBV7-3 and TRBJ2-3; no firm D call. The germline CDR1 and CDR2 sequences are SGHTA and FQGTGA. This CDR3 has 15 amino acids. Trimming stripped 2 bases from V and 2 bases from J, with 11 bases between. CDR3 amino acids: CASSLSVHFTDTQYF. As DNA, the CDR3 is TGTGCCAGCAGCTTATCGGTTCACTTCACAGATACGCAGTATTTT.

This clonotype was observed a handful of times. The gene calls are TRBV4-1 and TRBJ2-1; D not certain. Germline V lookup: CDR1 MGHRA, CDR2 YSYEKL. There are 13 residues in the CDR3. V was pared by 1 base and J by 5 bases, with 6 bases between. In DNA form, the CDR3 reads TGCGCCAGCAGCCAAGTTGCCCACAATGAGCAGTTCTTC. It encodes CASSQVAHNEQFF.

The V call is TRBV29-1, the J call TRBJ2-1; D is possibly TRBD1 or TRBD2 (5 bases each). The CDR3 sequence is 14 residues long. Per germline, CDR1 SQVTM and CDR2 ANQGSEA. Trimming removed 2 bases from V and 8 bases from J, with 16 bases in between. This chain's CDR3 is CSVEKPGQGYEQFF. CDR3 sequence (DNA): TGCAGCGTTGAAAAGCCGGGGCAGGGCTATGAGCAGTTCTTC.

In this sample, this clonotype turned up a few times. J is TRBJ2-1 and V is TRBV10-3, with D possibly TRBD2 on 5 matching bases. Germline-derived CDR1 and CDR2 are ENHRY and SYGVKD. Trimming stripped 4 bases from V and 7 bases from J, with 11 bases between. The CDR3 is made up of 13 amino acids. This CDR3 reads CAISGPRANEQFF. CDR3 bases: TGTGCCATCAGTGGCCCGCGGGCAAATGAGCAGTTCTTC.

This clonotype was seen more than once but under ten times. Written as DNA, the CDR3 is TGTGCCAGCAGCACGGGGGGGATCTACAATGAGCAGTTCTTC. Translated, it gives CASSTGGIYNEQFF. The chain carries TRBV7-9 and TRBJ2-1; 8 bases line up with TRBD2. With V trimmed by 5 bases and J by 3 bases, 3 bases remained unmatched. Per germline, CDR1 SEHNR and CDR2 FQNEAQ (reference sequence). The CDR3 loop spans 14 amino acids. Looking up the rest from reference TRBV7-9 and TRBJ2-1 gives the full variable domain: DTGVSQNPRHKITKRGQNVTFRCDPISEHNRLYWYRQTLGQGPEFLTYFQNEAQLEKSRLLSDRFSAERPKGSFSTLEIQRTEQGDSAMYLCASSTGGIYNEQFFGPGTRLTVL.

J is TRBJ2-4 and V is TRBV6-5; D is unclear. Germline V gives CDR1 MNHEY, CDR2 SVGAGI. Trimming stripped 2 bases from V and 0 bases from J, with 8 bases between. CDR3 length equals 15 residues. The CDR3, as DNA: TGTGCCAGCAGTTACGCCTGGGGAGCCAAAAACATTCAGTACTTC. Translated, it gives CASSYAWGAKNIQYF.